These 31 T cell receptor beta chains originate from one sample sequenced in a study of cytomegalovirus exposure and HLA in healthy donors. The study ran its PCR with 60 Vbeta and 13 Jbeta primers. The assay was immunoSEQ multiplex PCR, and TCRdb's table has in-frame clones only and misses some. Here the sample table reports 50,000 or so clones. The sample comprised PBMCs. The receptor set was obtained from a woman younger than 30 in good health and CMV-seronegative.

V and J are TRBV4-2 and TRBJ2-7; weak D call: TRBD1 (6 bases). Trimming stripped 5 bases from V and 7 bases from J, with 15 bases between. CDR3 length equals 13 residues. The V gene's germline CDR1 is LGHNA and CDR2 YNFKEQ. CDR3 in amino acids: CASSSRLQGEQYF. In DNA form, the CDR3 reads TGTGCCAGCAGCTCAAGATTGCAGGGGGAGCAGTACTTC.

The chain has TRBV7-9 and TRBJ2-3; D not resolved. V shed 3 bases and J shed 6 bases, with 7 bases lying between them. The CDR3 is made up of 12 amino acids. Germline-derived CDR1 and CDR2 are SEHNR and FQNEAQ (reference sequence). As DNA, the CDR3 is TGTGCCAGCAGCTTTAGCAGTGATACGCAGTATTTT. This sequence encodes CASSFSSDTQYF.

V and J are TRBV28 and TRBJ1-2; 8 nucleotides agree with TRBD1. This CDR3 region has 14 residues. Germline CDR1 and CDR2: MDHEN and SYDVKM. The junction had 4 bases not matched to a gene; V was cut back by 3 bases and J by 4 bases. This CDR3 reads CASSFSGGVYGYTF. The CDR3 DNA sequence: TGTGCCAGCAGTTTTTCAGGGGGCGTCTATGGCTACACCTTC.

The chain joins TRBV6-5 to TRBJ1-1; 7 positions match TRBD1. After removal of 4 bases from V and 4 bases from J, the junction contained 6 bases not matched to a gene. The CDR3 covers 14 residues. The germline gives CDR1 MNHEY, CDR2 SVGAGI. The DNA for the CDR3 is TGTGCCAGCAGTTCGACAGGGCTTGGCACTGAAGCTTTCTTT. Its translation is CASSSTGLGTEAFF.

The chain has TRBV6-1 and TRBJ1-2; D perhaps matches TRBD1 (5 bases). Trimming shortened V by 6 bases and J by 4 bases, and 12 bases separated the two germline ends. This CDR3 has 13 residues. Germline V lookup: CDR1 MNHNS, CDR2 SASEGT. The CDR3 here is CASRWKGVYGYTF. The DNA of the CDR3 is TGTGCCAGCAGGTGGAAAGGGGTCTATGGCTACACCTTC.

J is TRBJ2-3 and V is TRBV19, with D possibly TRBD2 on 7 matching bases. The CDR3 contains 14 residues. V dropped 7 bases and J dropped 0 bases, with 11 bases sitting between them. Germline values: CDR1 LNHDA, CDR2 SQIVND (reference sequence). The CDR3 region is CASIGGLSTDTQYF. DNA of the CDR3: TGTGCCAGTATCGGGGGGCTAAGCACAGATACGCAGTATTTT.

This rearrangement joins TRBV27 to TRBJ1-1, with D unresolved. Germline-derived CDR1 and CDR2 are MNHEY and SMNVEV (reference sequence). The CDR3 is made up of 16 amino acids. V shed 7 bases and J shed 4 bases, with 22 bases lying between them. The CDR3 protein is CASTLSRSRRGTEAFF. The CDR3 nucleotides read TGTGCCAGCACTCTTAGTCGATCTCGAAGAGGCACTGAAGCTTTCTTT.

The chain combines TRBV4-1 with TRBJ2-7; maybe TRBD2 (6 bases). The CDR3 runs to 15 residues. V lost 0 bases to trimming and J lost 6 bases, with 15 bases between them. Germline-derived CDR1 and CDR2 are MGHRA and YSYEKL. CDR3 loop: CASSQDSEGRAEQYF. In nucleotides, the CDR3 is TGCGCCAGCAGCCAAGATTCGGAGGGTAGGGCCGAGCAGTACTTC.

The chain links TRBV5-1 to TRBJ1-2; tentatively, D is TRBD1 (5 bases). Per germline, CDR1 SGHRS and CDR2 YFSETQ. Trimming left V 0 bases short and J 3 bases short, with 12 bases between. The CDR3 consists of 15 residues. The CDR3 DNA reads TGCGCCAGCAGCTTGGGGCAGGGTATCCACTATGGCTACACCTTC. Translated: CASSLGQGIHYGYTF.

The CDR3 is CATSRDGGGYGPQHF. The CDR3 nucleotides read TGTGCCACCAGCAGAGATGGGGGGGGATATGGGCCCCAGCATTTT. This rearrangement joins TRBV15 to TRBJ1-5; D is possibly TRBD1 (5 bases). Per germline, CDR1 LNHNV and CDR2 YYDKDF (reference sequence). Deletions cut 0 bases from V and 9 bases from J, with 15 bases between. This CDR3 is 15 amino acids long.

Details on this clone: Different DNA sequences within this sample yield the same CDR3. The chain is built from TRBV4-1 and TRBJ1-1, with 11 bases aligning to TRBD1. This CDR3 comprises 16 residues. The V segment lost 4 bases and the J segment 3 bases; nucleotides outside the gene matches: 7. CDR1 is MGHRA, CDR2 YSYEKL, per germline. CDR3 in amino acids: CASSLGQGAGDTEAFF. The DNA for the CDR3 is TGCGCCAGCAGCCTAGGACAGGGGGCAGGGGACACTGAAGCTTTCTTT.

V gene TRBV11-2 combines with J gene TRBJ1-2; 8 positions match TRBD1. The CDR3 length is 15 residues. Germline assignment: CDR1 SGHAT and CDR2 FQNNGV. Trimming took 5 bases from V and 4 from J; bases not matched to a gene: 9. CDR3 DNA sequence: TGTGCCAGCAGCACCGGACAGGGCGGAGGCTATGGCTACACCTTC. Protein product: CASSTGQGGGYGYTF. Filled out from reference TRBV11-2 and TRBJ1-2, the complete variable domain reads EAGVAQSPRYKIIEKRQSVAFWCNPISGHATLYWYQQILGQGPKLLIQFQNNGVVDDSQLPKDRFSAERLKGVDSTLKIQPAKLEDSAVYLCASSTGQGGGYGYTFGSGTRLTVV.

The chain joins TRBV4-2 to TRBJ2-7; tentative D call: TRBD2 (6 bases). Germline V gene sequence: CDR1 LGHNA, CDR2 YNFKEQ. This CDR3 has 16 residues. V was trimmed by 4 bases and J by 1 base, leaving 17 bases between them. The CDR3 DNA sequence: TGTGCCAGCAGCCGGGGTAGCGGAGTATCATCCTACGAGCAGTACTTC. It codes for CASSRGSGVSSYEQYF.

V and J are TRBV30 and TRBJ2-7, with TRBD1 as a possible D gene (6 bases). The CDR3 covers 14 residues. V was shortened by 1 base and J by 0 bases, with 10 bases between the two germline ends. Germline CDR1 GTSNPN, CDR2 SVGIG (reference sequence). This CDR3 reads CAWSGGPDSYEQYF. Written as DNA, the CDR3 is TGTGCCTGGAGTGGGGGGCCGGACTCCTACGAGCAGTACTTC.

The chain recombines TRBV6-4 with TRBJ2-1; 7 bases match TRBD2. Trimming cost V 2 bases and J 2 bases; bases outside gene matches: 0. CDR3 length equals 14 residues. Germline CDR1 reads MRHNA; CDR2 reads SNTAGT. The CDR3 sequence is CASSDGGAYNEQFF. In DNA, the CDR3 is TGTGCCAGCAGTGACGGGGGGGCCTACAATGAGCAGTTCTTC.

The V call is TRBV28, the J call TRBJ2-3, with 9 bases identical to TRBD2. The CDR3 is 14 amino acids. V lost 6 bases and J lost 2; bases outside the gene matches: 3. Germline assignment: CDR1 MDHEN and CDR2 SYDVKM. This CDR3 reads CASRTSGDTDTQYF. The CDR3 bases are TGTGCCAGCAGGACTAGCGGAGACACAGATACGCAGTATTTT.

The CDR3 protein is CASSFPGSVLYGYTF. The CDR3 DNA is TGTGCCAGCAGCTTTCCAGGGTCAGTTCTCTATGGCTACACCTTC. The chain uses TRBV11-2 and TRBJ1-2; a possible D gene is TRBD1 (5 bases). The V gene lost 3 bases and the J gene lost 4 bases, with 15 bases spanning the gap. CDR1 is SGHAT and CDR2 is FQNNGV in the germline V gene. The CDR3 contains 15 residues.

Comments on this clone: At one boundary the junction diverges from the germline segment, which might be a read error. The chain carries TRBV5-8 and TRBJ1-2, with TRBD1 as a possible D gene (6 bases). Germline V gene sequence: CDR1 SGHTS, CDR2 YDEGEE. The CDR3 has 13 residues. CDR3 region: CASSLEWRGPSVF. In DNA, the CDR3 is TGTGCCAGCAGCTTGGAGTGGCGGGGGCCCTCGGTTTTC.

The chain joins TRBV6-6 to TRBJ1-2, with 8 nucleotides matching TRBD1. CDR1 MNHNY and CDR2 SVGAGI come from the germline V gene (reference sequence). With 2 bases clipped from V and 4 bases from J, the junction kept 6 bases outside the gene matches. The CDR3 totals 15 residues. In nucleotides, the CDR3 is TGTGCCAGCAGTTACAAAGCGGGACAGGTCTATGGCTACACCTTC. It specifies CASSYKAGQVYGYTF.

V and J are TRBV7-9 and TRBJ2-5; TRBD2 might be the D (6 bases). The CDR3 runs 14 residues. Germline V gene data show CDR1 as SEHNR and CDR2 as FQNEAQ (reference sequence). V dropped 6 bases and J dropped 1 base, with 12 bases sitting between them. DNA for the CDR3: TGTGCCAGCAGTGGGGGGAGGACCCAAGAGACCCAGTACTTC. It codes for CASSGGRTQETQYF.

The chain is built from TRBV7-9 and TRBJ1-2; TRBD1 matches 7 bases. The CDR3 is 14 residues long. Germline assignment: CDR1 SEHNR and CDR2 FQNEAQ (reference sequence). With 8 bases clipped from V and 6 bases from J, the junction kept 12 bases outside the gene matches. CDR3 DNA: TGTGCCAGCGGCGGGGCAGGGGGTATCGATGGCTACACCTTC. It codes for CASGGAGGIDGYTF. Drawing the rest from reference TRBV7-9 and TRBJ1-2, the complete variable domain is DTGVSQNPRHKITKRGQNVTFRCDPISEHNRLYWYRQTLGQGPEFLTYFQNEAQLEKSRLLSDRFSAERPKGSFSTLEIQRTEQGDSAMYLCASGGAGGIDGYTFGSGTRLTVV.

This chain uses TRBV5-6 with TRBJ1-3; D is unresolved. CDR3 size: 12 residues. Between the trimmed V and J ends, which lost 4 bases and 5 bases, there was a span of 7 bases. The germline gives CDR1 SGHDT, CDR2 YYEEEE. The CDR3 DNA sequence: TGTGCCAGCAGCCTAGGTAGAAACACCATATATTTT. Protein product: CASSLGRNTIYF. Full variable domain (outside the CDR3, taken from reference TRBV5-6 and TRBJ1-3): DAGVTQSPTHLIKTRGQQVTLRCSPKSGHDTVSWYQQALGQGPQFIFQYYEEEERQRGNFPDRFSGHQFPNYSSELNVNALLLGDSALYLCASSLGRNTIYFGEGSWLTVV.

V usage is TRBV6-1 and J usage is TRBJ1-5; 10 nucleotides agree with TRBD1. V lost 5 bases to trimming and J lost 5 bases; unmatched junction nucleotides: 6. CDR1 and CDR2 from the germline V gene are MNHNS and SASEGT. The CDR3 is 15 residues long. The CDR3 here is CASSKTGGDYQPQHF. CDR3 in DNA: TGTGCCAGCAGTAAGACAGGGGGCGACTATCAGCCCCAGCATTTT.

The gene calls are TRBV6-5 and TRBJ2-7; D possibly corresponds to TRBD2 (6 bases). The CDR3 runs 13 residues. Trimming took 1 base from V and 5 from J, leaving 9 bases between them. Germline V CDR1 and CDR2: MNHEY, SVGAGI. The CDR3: CASSYLAEDEQYF. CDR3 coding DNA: TGTGCCAGCAGTTACTTAGCGGAGGACGAGCAGTACTTC.

The CDR3 is CASSSQLVAYGYTF. As DNA, the CDR3 is TGCGCCAGCAGCTCTCAGTTGGTGGCCTATGGCTACACCTTC. The chain has TRBV4-1 and TRBJ1-2; unclear D gene. Germline V gives CDR1 MGHRA, CDR2 YSYEKL. There are 14 residues in the CDR3. V dropped 5 bases and J dropped 4 bases, with 14 bases sitting between them.

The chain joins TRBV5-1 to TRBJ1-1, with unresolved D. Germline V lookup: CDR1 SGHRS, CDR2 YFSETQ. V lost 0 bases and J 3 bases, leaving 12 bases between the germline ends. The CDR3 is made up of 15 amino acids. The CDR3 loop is CASSLDGGTYTEAFF. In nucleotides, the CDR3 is TGCGCCAGCAGCTTGGATGGCGGCACCTACACTGAAGCTTTCTTT.

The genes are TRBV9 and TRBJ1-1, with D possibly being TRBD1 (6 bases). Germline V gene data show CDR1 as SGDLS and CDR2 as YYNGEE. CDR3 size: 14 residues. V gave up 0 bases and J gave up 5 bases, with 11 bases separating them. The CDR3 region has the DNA TGTGCCAGCAGCGTAGAGGACAGTCGAACTGAAGCTTTCTTT. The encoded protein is CASSVEDSRTEAFF.

As DNA, the CDR3 is TGTGCCAGCAGACTCCATGAGCGGACCGACAATGAGCAGTTCTTC. It encodes CASRLHERTDNEQFF. The gene calls are TRBV6-5 and TRBJ2-1; TRBD2 might be the D (5 bases). The CDR3 length is 15 residues. The germline V gene has CDR1 MNHEY and CDR2 SVGAGI. Trimming cost V 6 bases and J 5 bases, with 17 bases left between them.

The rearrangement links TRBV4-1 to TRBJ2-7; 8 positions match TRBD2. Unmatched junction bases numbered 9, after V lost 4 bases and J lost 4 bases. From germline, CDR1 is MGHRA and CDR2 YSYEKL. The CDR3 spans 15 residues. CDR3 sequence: CASSPWGSGMYEQYF. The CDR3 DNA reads TGCGCCAGCAGCCCCTGGGGTAGCGGGATGTACGAGCAGTACTTC.

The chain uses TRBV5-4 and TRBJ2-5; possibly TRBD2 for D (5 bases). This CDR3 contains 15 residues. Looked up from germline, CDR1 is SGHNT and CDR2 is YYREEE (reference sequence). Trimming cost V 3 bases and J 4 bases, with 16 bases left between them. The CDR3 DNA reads TGTGCCAGCAGCTACCCGGGATCCAACCGAGAGACCCAGTACTTC. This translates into CASSYPGSNRETQYF.

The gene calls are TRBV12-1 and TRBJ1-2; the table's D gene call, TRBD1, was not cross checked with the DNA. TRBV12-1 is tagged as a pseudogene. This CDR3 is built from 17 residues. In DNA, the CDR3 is TGTGCCAGCAGCTCGACAGGGGACACCGGCAAGGTATATGGCTACACCTTC. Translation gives CASSSTGDTGKVYGYTF.